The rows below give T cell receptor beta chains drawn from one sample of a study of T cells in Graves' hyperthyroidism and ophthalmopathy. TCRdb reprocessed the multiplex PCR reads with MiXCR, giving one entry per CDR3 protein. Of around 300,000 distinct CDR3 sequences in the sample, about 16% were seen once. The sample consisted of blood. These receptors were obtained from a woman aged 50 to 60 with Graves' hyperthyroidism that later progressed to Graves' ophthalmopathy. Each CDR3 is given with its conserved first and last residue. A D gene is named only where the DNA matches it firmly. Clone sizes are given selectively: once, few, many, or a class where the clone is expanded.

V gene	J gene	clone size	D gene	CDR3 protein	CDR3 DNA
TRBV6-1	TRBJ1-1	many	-	CASNILGASTEAFF	TGTGCCAGCAACATACTGGGGGCAAGCACTGAAGCTTTCTTT
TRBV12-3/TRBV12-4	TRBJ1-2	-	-	CASSSLFGYTF	TGTGCCAGCAGTTCGCTGTTTGGCTACACCTTC
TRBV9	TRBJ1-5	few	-	CASSNGGNQPQHF	TGTGCCAGCAGTAATGGGGGCAATCAGCCCCAGCATTTT
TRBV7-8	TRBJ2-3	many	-	CASSQRAPFASTDTQYF	TGTGCCAGCAGCCAGAGGGCTCCGTTCGCTAGCACAGATACGCAGTATTTT
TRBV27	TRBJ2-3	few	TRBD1	CASSAGGQGAGGTQYF	TGTGCCAGCAGTGCGGGGGGACAGGGGGCTGGGGGTACGCAGTATTTT
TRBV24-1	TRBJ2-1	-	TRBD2	CATSRGASGSREQFF	TGTGCCACCAGTAGGGGGGCTAGCGGGTCTAGGGAGCAGTTCTTC
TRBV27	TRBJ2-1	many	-	CASSRRQASSYNEQFF	TGTGCCAGCAGCCGAAGACAGGCGAGCTCCTACAATGAGCAGTTCTTC
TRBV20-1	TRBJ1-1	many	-	CSAREGATEAFF	TGCAGTGCTAGGGAAGGAGCCACTGAAGCTTTCTTT
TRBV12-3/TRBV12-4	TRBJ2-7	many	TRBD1	CASSRPGTDTYEQYF	TGTGCCAGCAGTCGCCCCGGGACAGACACCTACGAGCAGTACTTC
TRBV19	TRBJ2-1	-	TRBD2	CASSSPGLAGAYNEQFF	TGTGCCAGTAGTTCACCGGGACTAGCGGGAGCCTACAATGAGCAGTTCTTC
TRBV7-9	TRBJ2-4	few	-	CASSLAWRGIAKNIQYF	TGTGCCAGCAGCTTAGCCTGGCGGGGTATAGCCAAAAACATTCAGTACTTC
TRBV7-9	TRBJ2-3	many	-	CASSYSRLRTDTQYF	TGTGCCAGCAGCTATTCACGACTTCGCACAGATACGCAGTATTTT
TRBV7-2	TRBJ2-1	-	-	CASSLNRPNEQFF	TGTGCCAGCAGCTTGAACCGCCCCAATGAGCAGTTCTTC
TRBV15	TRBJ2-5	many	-	CATSRTTPGRRVETQYF	TGTGCCACCAGCAGAACAACACCCGGCAGGCGAGTGGAGACCCAGTACTTC
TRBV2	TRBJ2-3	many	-	CASKSGPPSTDTQYF	TGTGCCAGCAAGAGTGGGCCCCCTAGCACAGATACGCAGTATTTT
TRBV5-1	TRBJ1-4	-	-	CASSLGDANEKLFF	TGCGCCAGCAGCTTGGGAGACGCCAATGAAAAACTGTTTTTT
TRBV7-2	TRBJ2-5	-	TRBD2	CASSLGSGSQETQYF	TGTGCCAGCAGCTTAGGTAGCGGGAGCCAAGAGACCCAGTACTTC
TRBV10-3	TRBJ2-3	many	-	CAISASADTQYF	TGTGCCATCAGTGCCTCTGCAGATACGCAGTATTTT
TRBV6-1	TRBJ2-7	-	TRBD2	CASKPAGGYEQYF	TGTGCCAGCAAACCAGCGGGGGGGTACGAGCAGTACTTC
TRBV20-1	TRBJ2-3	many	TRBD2	CSASVYLAGVDTQYF	TGCAGTGCTAGTGTATATCTAGCGGGTGTGGATACGCAGTATTTT
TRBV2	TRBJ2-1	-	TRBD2	CASRTSGGGNEQFF	TGTGCCAGCAGAACTAGCGGGGGGGGCAATGAGCAGTTCTTC
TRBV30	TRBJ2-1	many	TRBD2	CAWSPLAGGLGNEQFF	TGTGCCTGGAGTCCTCTAGCGGGAGGGCTGGGGAATGAGCAGTTCTTC
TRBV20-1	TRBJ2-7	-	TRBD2	CSASPLGAGGFYEQYF	TGCAGTGCTAGCCCTCTAGGAGCGGGAGGGTTCTACGAGCAGTACTTC
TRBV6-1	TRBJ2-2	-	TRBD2	CASSTPPPGLAATGELFF	TGTGCCAGCAGCACCCCCCCTCCCGGACTAGCGGCCACCGGGGAGCTGTTTTTT
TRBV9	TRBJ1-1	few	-	CASSVDREPTEAFF	TGTGCCAGCAGCGTAGACAGGGAACCCACTGAAGCTTTCTTT
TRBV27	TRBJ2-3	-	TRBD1	CASSLWGRQGDTQYF	TGTGCCAGCAGTTTATGGGGTCGACAGGGGGATACGCAGTATTTT
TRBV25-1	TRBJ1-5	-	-	CASSEYSGEGPQHF	TGTGCCAGCAGTGAATACAGTGGCGAGGGGCCCCAGCATTTT
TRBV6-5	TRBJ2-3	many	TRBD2	CASSFTGLAGADTQYF	TGTGCCAGCAGTTTCACGGGACTAGCGGGCGCAGATACGCAGTATTTT
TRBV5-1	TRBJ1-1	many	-	CASTISPPSPEAFF	TGCGCCAGCACCATTTCGCCTCCAAGCCCTGAAGCTTTCTTT
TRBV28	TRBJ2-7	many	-	CASSLPPARHLYEQYF	TGTGCCAGCAGTTTACCCCCAGCGCGACACCTCTACGAGCAGTACTTC
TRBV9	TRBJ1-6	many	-	CASSVGTTYNSPLHF	TGTGCCAGCAGCGTAGGGACAACCTATAATTCACCCCTCCACTTT
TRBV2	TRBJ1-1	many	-	CARGQGVGTEAFF	TGTGCCAGGGGCCAGGGAGTGGGCACTGAAGCTTTCTTT
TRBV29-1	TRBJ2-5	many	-	CSVPDSGETQYF	TGCAGCGTCCCGGACAGCGGAGAGACCCAGTACTTC
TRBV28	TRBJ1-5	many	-	CASSKIQGVGDF	TGTGCCAGCAGTAAGATTCAGGGAGTAGGGGATTTT
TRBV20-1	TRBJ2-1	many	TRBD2	CSAVSGSTVSYNEQFF	TGCAGTGCTGTTAGCGGGAGTACTGTGTCCTACAATGAGCAGTTCTTC
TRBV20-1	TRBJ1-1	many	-	CSASTGITEAFF	TGCAGTGCTAGTACGGGGATCACTGAAGCTTTCTTT
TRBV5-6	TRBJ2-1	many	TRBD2	CASSLGASGRYNEQFF	TGTGCCAGCAGCCTCGGGGCTAGCGGACGTTACAATGAGCAGTTCTTC
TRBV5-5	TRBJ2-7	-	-	CASSSSGSGFSYEQYF	TGTGCCAGCAGCTCCTCGGGTAGCGGCTTCTCCTACGAGCAGTACTTC
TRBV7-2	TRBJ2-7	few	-	CASSFAFGEQYF	TGTGCCAGCAGCTTTGCCTTCGGGGAGCAGTACTTC